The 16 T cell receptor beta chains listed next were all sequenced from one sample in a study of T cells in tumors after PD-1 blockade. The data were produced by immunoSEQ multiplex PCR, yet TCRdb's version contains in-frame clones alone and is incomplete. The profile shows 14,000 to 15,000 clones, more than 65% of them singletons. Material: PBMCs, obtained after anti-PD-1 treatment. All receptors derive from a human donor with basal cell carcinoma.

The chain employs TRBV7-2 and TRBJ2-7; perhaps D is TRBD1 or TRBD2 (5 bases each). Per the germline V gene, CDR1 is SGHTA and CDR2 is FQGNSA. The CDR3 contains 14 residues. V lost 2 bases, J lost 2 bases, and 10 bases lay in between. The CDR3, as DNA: TGTGCCAGCAGCTTACGGGACGCAACCTACGAGCAGTACTTC. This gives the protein CASSLRDATYEQYF.

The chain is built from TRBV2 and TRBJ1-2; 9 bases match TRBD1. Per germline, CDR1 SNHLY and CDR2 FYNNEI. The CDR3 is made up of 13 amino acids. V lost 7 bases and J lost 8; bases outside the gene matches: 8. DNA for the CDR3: TGTGCCAGCACCTTACAGGGGGCGGAAGGCTACACCTTC. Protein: CASTLQGAEGYTF.

The CDR3 loop is CASSLGNYEQYF. The CDR3 DNA reads as TGTGCCAGCAGTTTGGGGAACTACGAGCAGTACTTC. This rearrangement joins TRBV28 to TRBJ2-7; D not resolved. V was shortened by 3 bases and J by 3 bases, with 6 bases between the two germline ends. Germline assignment: CDR1 MDHEN and CDR2 SYDVKM. This CDR3 contains 12 residues.

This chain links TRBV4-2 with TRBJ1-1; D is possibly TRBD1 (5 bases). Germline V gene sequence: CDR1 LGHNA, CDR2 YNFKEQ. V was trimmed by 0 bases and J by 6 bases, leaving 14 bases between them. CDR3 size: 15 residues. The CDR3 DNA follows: TGTGCCAGCAGCCAAGAGGCTGGCTGGGGCGCTGAAGCTTTCTTT. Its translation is CASSQEAGWGAEAFF.

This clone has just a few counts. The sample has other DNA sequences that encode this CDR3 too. The CDR3 region is CARCYGGARVGSSYNEQFF. The CDR3 coding sequence is TGTGCCCGCTGTTATGGGGGGGCGCGGGTGGGGAGCTCCTACAATGAGCAGTTCTTC. This chain uses TRBV2 with TRBJ2-1, with D possibly being TRBD2 (7 bases). CDR1 and CDR2 from the germline V gene are SNHLY and FYNNEI. Trimming removed 11 bases at V and 0 bases at J, with 29 bases between. This CDR3 has 19 amino acids.

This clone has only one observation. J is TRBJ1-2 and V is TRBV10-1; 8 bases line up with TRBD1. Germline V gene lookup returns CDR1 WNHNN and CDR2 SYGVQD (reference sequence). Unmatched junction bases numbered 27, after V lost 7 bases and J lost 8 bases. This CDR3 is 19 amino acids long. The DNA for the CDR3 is TGCGCCAGCACCACCCCCCCCACCACGGACAGGGCGGTGGGGGAGGGCTACACCTTC. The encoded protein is CASTTPPTTDRAVGEGYTF.

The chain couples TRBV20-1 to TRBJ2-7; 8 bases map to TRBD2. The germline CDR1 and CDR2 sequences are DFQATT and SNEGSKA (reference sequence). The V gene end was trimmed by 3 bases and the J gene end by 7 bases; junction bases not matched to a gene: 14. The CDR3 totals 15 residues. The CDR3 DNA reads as TGCAGTGCTAGTGGAGCGGGGGCCCTCCTTGAGGAGCAGTACTTC. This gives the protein CSASGAGALLEEQYF.

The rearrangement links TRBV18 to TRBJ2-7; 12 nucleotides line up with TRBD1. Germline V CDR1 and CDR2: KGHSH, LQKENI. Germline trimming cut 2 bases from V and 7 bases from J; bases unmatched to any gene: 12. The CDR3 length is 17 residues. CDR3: CASSPTIVGQGAGEQYF. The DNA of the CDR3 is TGTGCCAGCTCACCAACGATTGTGGGACAGGGGGCGGGTGAGCAGTACTTC.

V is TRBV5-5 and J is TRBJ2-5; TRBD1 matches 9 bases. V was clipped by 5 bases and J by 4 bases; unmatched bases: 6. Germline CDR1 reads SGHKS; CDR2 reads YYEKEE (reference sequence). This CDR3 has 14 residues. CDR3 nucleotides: TGTGCCAGCAGTCTGGGACAGGGAGGAGAGACCCAGTACTTC. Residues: CASSLGQGGETQYF.

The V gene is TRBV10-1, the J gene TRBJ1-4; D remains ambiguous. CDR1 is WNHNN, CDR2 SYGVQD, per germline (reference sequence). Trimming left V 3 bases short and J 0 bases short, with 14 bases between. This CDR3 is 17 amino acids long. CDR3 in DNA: TGCGCCAGCAGTGAAGGTGAGAGGCCCACAACTAATGAAAAACTGTTTTTT. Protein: CASSEGERPTTNEKLFF.

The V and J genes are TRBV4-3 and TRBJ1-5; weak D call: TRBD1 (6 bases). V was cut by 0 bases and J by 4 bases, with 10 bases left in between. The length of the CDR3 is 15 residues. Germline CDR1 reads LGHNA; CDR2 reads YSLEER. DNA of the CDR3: TGCGCCAGCAGCCAAGAATACACAGGGAATCAGCCCCAGCATTTT. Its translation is CASSQEYTGNQPQHF.

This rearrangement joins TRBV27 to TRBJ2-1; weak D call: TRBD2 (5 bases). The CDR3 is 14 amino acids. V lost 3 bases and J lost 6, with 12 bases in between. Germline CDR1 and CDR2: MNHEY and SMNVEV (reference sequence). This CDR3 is CASSFGSAGNEQFF. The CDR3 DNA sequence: TGTGCCAGCAGTTTTGGCTCCGCGGGCAATGAGCAGTTCTTC.

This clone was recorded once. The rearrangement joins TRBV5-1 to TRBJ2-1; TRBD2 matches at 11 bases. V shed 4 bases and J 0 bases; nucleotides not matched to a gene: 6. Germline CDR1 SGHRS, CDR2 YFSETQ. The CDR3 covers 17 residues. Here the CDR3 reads CASSTRLAGNSYNEQFF. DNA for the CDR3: TGCGCCAGCAGCACCCGACTAGCGGGGAACTCCTACAATGAGCAGTTCTTC.

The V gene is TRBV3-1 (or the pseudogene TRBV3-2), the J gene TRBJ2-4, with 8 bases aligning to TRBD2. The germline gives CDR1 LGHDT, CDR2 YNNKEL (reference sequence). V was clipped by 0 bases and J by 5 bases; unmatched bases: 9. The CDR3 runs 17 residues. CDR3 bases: TGTGCCAGCAGCCAAGATCTGCGGGGGGTTGGGGAAAACATTCAGTACTTC. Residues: CASSQDLRGVGENIQYF.

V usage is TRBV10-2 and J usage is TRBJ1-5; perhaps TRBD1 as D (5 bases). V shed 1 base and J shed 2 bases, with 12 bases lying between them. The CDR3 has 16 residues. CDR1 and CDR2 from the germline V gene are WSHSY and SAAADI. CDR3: CASSEFYGARNQPQHF. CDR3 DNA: TGCGCCAGCAGTGAGTTCTACGGGGCCCGCAATCAGCCCCAGCATTTT.

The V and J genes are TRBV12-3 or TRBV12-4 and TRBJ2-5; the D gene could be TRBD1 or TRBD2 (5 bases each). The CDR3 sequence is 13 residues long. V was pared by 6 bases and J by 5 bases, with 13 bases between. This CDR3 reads CASRGVPRETQYF. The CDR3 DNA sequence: TGTGCCAGCAGGGGGGTCCCTAGGGAGACCCAGTACTTC.